Below are 20 T cell receptor beta chains sequenced from a single sample in a study of CD8+CD57+ T cells in acquired aplastic anemia. TCR beta VDJ and CDR3 profiles were obtained from a genomic DNA template. Using its own MiXCR run on the reads, TCRdb lists one record per CDR3 protein. The sample lists some 170,000 distinct CDR3 sequences; about two thirds were seen once. Patients who underwent sequencing had shown CD8+CD57+ cell expansion by flow cytometry. The sample was sorted CD4+, CD8+, or CD8+CD57+ T cells (not recorded which) from PBMCs. The receptors come from a human donor with aplastic anemia.

This clonotype is a singleton in its sample. The chain links TRBV19 to TRBJ2-7; TRBD2 is a possible D gene (6 bases). The CDR3 runs to 12 residues. CDR1 is LNHDA and CDR2 is SQIVND in the germline V gene (reference sequence). Trimming stripped 6 bases from V and 7 bases from J, with 13 bases between. The CDR3 reads CASSLAGMEQYF. The CDR3 DNA sequence: TGTGCCAGTAGCCTCGCGGGGATGGAGCAGTACTTC.

The gene calls are TRBV10-3 and TRBJ2-7, with 8 bases lining up with TRBD1. CDR1 is ENHRY, CDR2 SYGVKD, per germline. The CDR3 covers 15 residues. V lost 4 bases and J lost 6; bases outside the gene matches: 11. The CDR3 sequence is CAISGEAGGASEQYF. The CDR3 bases are TGTGCCATCAGTGGGGAGGCAGGGGGCGCGTCCGAGCAGTACTTC.

This clonotype has only one observation. Mismatch with germline at one junction end may stem from a read error. The chain has TRBV7-9 and TRBJ2-1; no reliable D call. Germline V gives CDR1 SEHNR, CDR2 FQNEAQ (reference sequence). This CDR3 has 12 residues. Here the CDR3 DNA reads TGTGCCAGCAGCCTCAAGTACAACGAGCAGTTCTTC. Translated, it gives CASSLKYNEQFF.

The J gene is TRBJ1-2, the V gene TRBV7-9; TRBD1 might be the D (6 bases). Trimming pared 10 bases from V and 3 bases from J, leaving 15 bases between. This CDR3 has 13 residues. Per germline, CDR1 SEHNR and CDR2 FQNEAQ (reference sequence). This chain's CDR3 is CAIPRQDHYGYTF. The CDR3 DNA sequence: TGTGCCATCCCGAGACAGGACCACTATGGCTACACCTTC.

The V and J genes are TRBV7-2 and TRBJ2-1; D gene ambiguous. The germline CDR1 and CDR2 sequences are SGHTA and FQGNSA. This CDR3 spans 11 amino acids. Trimming cost V 1 base and J 9 bases, with 4 bases left between them. The CDR3 spells CASSLETEQFF. CDR3 sequence (DNA): TGTGCCAGCAGCTTAGAAACTGAGCAGTTCTTC.

This clonotype was recorded a few times. The rearrangement uses TRBV12-3 or TRBV12-4 and TRBJ2-5; perhaps TRBD1 as D (6 bases). The ends were cut back, 1 base at V and 1 base at J, with 7 bases in the middle. The CDR3 has 14 residues. The DNA for the CDR3 is TGTGCCAGCAGTTTAGTACAGGGCCAAGAGACCCAGTACTTC. Amino acid sequence: CASSLVQGQETQYF.

This clonotype was seen more than once but under ten times. The genes are TRBV29-1 and TRBJ2-5; possible D gene TRBD2, 5 bases. Germline CDR1 reads SQVTM; CDR2 reads ANQGSEA. The V gene lost 7 bases and the J gene lost 5 bases, with 14 bases spanning the gap. CDR3 length equals 12 residues. The CDR3 nucleotides are TGCAGCGCCCTATCTCCGGGGGAGACCCAGTACTTC. As protein: CSALSPGETQYF.

The rearrangement uses TRBV5-1 and TRBJ2-1; D is undetermined. Per the germline V gene, CDR1 is SGHRS and CDR2 is YFSETQ. Trimming removed 4 bases from V and 1 base from J, with 6 bases in between. The CDR3 contains 13 residues. The CDR3 reads CASSPASYNEQFF. CDR3 nucleotide sequence: TGCGCCAGCAGCCCAGCGTCCTACAATGAGCAGTTCTTC. The full variable domain, in which reference TRBV5-1 and TRBJ2-1 provide the parts outside the CDR3, is KAGVTQTPRYLIKTRGQQVTLSCSPISGHRSVSWYQQTPGQGLQFLFEYFSETQRNKGNFPGRFSGRQFSNSRSEMNVSTLELGDSALYLCASSPASYNEQFFGPGTRLTVL.

The chain carries TRBV29-1 and TRBJ2-7; 9 bases are shared with TRBD1. V shed 7 bases, J shed 3 bases, and the junction held 7 bases outside the gene matches. Germline lookup yields CDR1 SQVTM and CDR2 ANQGSEA. The CDR3 has 13 residues. The CDR3 DNA follows: TGCAGCGCTATAACAGGGGGCCACTACGAGCAGTACTTC. It encodes CSAITGGHYEQYF.

The chain recombines TRBV20-1 with TRBJ1-5; D remains ambiguous. Trimming removed 6 bases from V and 0 bases from J, with 12 bases in between. The CDR3 is 14 amino acids. Germline CDR1 reads DFQATT; CDR2 reads SNEGSKA (reference sequence). CDR3 residues: CSAADFNSNQPQHF. In nucleotides, the CDR3 is TGCAGTGCAGCCGACTTCAATAGCAATCAGCCCCAGCATTTT.

This clonotype was detected only once. The genes are TRBV7-9 and TRBJ2-1; unclear D gene. Germline V CDR1 and CDR2: SEHNR, FQNEAQ (reference sequence). Trimming took off 6 bases at V and 10 bases at J, with 10 bases between the two ends. The CDR3 totals 11 residues. In DNA form, the CDR3 reads TGTGCCAGCAGGGCCCTGGGGGAGCAGTTCTTC. Amino acid sequence: CASRALGEQFF.

The V gene is TRBV5-1, the J gene TRBJ2-7, with 11 bases that match TRBD1. The CDR3 extends over 15 amino acids. Trimming took 0 bases from V and 3 from J; bases not matched to a gene: 2. The germline V gene encodes CDR1 SGHRS and CDR2 YFSETQ. CDR3 sequence: CASSLAGTGGYEQYF. Here the CDR3 DNA reads TGCGCCAGCAGCTTGGCCGGGACAGGGGGCTACGAGCAGTACTTC.

The chain joins TRBV7-3 to TRBJ2-3; TRBD2 agrees at 7 bases. Germline CDR1 is SGHTA and CDR2 is FQGTGA. CDR3 length: 15 amino acids. The ends lost 8 bases at V and 4 bases at J; junction bases unmatched: 12. The chain's CDR3 is CASRLSGGTSDTQYF. CDR3 sequence (DNA): TGTGCCAGCCGCCTTTCGGGGGGAACCTCAGATACGCAGTATTTT. The variable domain in full, with the rest retrieved from reference TRBV7-3 and TRBJ2-3, is GAGVSQTPSNKVTEKGKYVELRCDPISGHTALYWYRQSLGQGPEFLIYFQGTGAADDSGLPNDRFFAVRPEGSVSTLKIQRTERGDSAVYLCASRLSGGTSDTQYFGPGTRLTVL.

This chain links TRBV5-4 with TRBJ1-6; a weak D match, TRBD1 (5 bases). Germline lookup yields CDR1 SGHNT and CDR2 YYREEE (reference sequence). This CDR3 has 14 residues. Trimming removed 2 bases from V and 8 bases from J, with 11 bases in between. As DNA, the CDR3 is TGTGCCAGCAGCTTAGCCTGGGGGGATTCACCCCTCCACTTT. Encoded protein: CASSLAWGDSPLHF.

This clonotype was observed once. The V call is TRBV10-3, the J call TRBJ1-4; D ambiguous. The CDR3 spans 14 residues. The germline V and J ends were trimmed by 5 bases and 4 bases, with 11 bases remaining between them. Germline V lookup: CDR1 ENHRY, CDR2 SYGVKD. Here the CDR3 reads CAISKHRNNEKLFF. In DNA, the CDR3 is TGTGCCATCAGTAAGCATCGGAATAATGAAAAACTGTTTTTT.

The chain carries TRBV2 and TRBJ2-5; 9 bases align to TRBD2. The end of the DNA fits TRBJ2-1 better, so the J call may be wrong. The CDR3 totals 15 residues. CDR1 is SNHLY, CDR2 FYNNEI, per germline. CDR3 sequence (DNA): TGTGCCAGCAGGTTTCGCGGGGGGGAGCAAAATGAGCAGTTCTTC. As protein: CASRFRGGEQNEQFF.

Worth noting for this clonotype: This could be a read error, since a much larger clone is one nucleotide away. The chain links TRBV12-3 or TRBV12-4 to TRBJ2-2; D might be TRBD2 (5 bases). The length of the CDR3 is 15 residues. The DNA of the CDR3 is TGTGCCAGCAGCCCGGGGTTAGTTTACACCGGGGAGCCGTTTTTT. Translated: CASSPGLVYTGEPFF.

The chain employs TRBV7-2 and TRBJ2-7; D possibly uses TRBD1 or TRBD2 (6 bases each). The V gene's germline CDR1 is SGHTA and CDR2 FQGNSA. V dropped 1 base and J dropped 3 bases, with 13 bases sitting between them. This CDR3 comprises 15 residues. CDR3: CASSLGGARLYEQYF. In DNA, the CDR3 is TGTGCCAGCAGCTTAGGGGGGGCCCGCCTCTACGAGCAGTACTTC.

For the CDR3, the DNA is TGTGCCAGCAGCTTAACTGGGGACAATGAGCAGTTCTTC. Translating it yields CASSLTGDNEQFF. The rearrangement joins TRBV7-3 to TRBJ2-1; D is ambiguous. The CDR3 covers 13 residues. Germline lookup yields CDR1 SGHTA and CDR2 FQGTGA. Trimming stripped 0 bases from V and 5 bases from J, with 5 bases between.

This rearrangement joins TRBV9 to TRBJ2-5, with D perhaps TRBD1 (6 bases). Per germline, CDR1 SGDLS and CDR2 YYNGEE. The CDR3 runs to 13 residues. V was cut by 0 bases and J by 5 bases, with 8 bases left in between. In nucleotides, the CDR3 is TGTGCCAGCAGCGTAGACAGGGTGGAGACCCAGTACTTC. Translation gives CASSVDRVETQYF.